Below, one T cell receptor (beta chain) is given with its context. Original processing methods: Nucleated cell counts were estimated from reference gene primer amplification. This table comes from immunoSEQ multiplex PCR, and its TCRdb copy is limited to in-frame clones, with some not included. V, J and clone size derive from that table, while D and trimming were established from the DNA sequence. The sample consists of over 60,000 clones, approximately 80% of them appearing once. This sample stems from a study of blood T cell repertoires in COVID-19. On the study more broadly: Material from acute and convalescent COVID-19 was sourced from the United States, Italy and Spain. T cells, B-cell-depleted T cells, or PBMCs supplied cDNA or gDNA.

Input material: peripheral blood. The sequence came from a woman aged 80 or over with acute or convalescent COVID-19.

CDR3: CASSQERERGEQFF. The CDR3 nucleotides are TGTGCCAGCAGCCAAGAGCGGGAGAGGGGTGAGCAGTTCTTC. The rearrangement uses TRBV3-1 (or the pseudogene TRBV3-2) and TRBJ2-1; 7 positions agree with TRBD2. Germline loops: CDR1 LGHDT, CDR2 YNNKEL (reference sequence). The CDR3 covers 14 residues. With V trimmed by 0 bases and J by 9 bases, 5 bases remained unmatched.